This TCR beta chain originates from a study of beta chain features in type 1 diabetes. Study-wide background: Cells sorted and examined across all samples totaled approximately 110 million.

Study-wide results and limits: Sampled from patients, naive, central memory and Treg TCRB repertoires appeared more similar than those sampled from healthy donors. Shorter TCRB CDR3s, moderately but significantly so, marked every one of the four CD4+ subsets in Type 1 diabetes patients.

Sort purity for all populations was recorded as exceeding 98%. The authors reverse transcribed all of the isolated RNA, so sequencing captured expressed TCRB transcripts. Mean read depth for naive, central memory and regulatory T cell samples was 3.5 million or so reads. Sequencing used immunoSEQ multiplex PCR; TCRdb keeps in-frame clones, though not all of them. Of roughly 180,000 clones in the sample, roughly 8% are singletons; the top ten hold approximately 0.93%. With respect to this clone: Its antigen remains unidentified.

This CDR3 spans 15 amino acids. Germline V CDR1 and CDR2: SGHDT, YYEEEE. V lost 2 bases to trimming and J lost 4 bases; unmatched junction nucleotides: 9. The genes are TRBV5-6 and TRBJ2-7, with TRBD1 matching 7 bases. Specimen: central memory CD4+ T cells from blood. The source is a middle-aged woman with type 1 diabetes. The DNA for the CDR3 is TGTGCCAGCAGCTTTGGGTCAGGGGGTCGGTACGAGCAGTACTTC. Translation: CASSFGSGGRYEQYF.